The 27 T cell receptor beta chains reported below all come from one sample, sequenced in a study of OX40 agonist ivuxolimab in advanced cancers. Generated by immunoSEQ multiplex PCR, the TCRdb table keeps only in-frame clones and is missing some. The sample lists more than 70,000 clones, 85% occurring once. The sample here was CD4+ or CD8+ T cells sorted from blood, taken in a trial of the OX40 agonist ivuxolimab. These receptors all stem from an adult with an advanced solid tumor such as melanoma, head and neck, liver or kidney cancer.

V and J are TRBV7-2 and TRBJ2-5, with TRBD1 matching 8 bases. CDR1 SGHTA and CDR2 FQGNSA come from the germline V gene. This CDR3 region has 15 residues. J was trimmed by 4 bases and V by 3 bases; bases with no gene match: 7. The DNA for the CDR3 is TGTGCCAGCAGCTTGAATACAGGGGGGCGAGAGACCCAGTACTTC. It codes for CASSLNTGGRETQYF.

V usage is TRBV6-5 and J usage is TRBJ2-5, with 10 bases identical to TRBD1. Per germline, CDR1 MNHEY and CDR2 SVGAGI. This CDR3 comprises 14 residues. V lost 6 bases to trimming and J lost 7 bases; unmatched junction nucleotides: 8. The CDR3 protein is CASSPGTGVMTQYF. The CDR3 nucleotides read TGTGCCAGCAGCCCCGGGACAGGGGTTATGACCCAGTACTTC.

This sequence joins TRBV9 and TRBJ2-7; 7 bases are a match to TRBD2. Germline lookup yields CDR1 SGDLS and CDR2 YYNGEE. The CDR3 has 15 residues. V dropped 4 bases and J dropped 2; count of bases not matched to a gene: 9. CDR3: CASSPSGMKAYEQYF. In nucleotides, the CDR3 is TGTGCCAGCAGCCCCAGCGGGATGAAGGCCTACGAGCAGTACTTC.

J is TRBJ2-1 and V is TRBV5-1; TRBD2 might be the D (5 bases). The length of the CDR3 is 15 residues. Per germline, CDR1 SGHRS and CDR2 YFSETQ. V dropped 0 bases and J dropped 3 bases, with 10 bases sitting between them. The chain's CDR3 is CASSLGSGFYNEQFF. The CDR3 DNA reads as TGCGCCAGCAGCTTGGGGAGCGGATTCTACAATGAGCAGTTCTTC. The whole variable domain, remainder taken from reference TRBV5-1 and TRBJ2-1, is KAGVTQTPRYLIKTRGQQVTLSCSPISGHRSVSWYQQTPGQGLQFLFEYFSETQRNKGNFPGRFSGRQFSNSRSEMNVSTLELGDSALYLCASSLGSGFYNEQFFGPGTRLTVL.

The genes are TRBV6-1 and TRBJ2-3; 9 positions agree with TRBD1. The CDR3 is 14 amino acids. From germline, CDR1 is MNHNS and CDR2 SASEGT. The trim removed 4 bases at V and 6 bases at J, leaving 5 bases unmatched. As DNA, the CDR3 is TGTGCCAGCAGTGGGGGGACAGGGCGGGATACGCAGTATTTT. It specifies CASSGGTGRDTQYF.

This rearrangement joins TRBV14 to TRBJ1-4; D is ambiguous. Germline CDR1 reads SGHDN; CDR2 reads FVKESK. V lost 1 base, J lost 4 bases, and 10 bases lay in between. This CDR3 comprises 15 residues. The CDR3 bases are TGTGCCAGCAGCCAAGGGCCGCAAGATAATGAAAAACTGTTTTTT. It translates to CASSQGPQDNEKLFF.

The chain couples TRBV5-1 to TRBJ1-1; D perhaps matches TRBD1 (6 bases). This CDR3 is 14 amino acids long. Trimming took off 3 bases at V and 1 base at J, with 10 bases between the two ends. Germline V gene data show CDR1 as SGHRS and CDR2 as YFSETQ. CDR3 DNA sequence: TGCGCCAGCAGCTCGACGACAGGGAACACTGAAGCTTTCTTT. This translates into CASSSTTGNTEAFF.

This clone appeared a single time. The rearrangement joins TRBV29-1 to TRBJ1-2, with a weak D call TRBD1 (5 bases). The CDR3 is 13 residues long. The V end was cut by 2 bases, the J end by 6 bases, with 13 bases between. The germline V gene has CDR1 SQVTM and CDR2 ANQGSEA. The DNA for the CDR3 is TGCAGCGTTGAACCTAGGGGTTTTAATGGCTACACCTTC. Amino acids: CSVEPRGFNGYTF.

J is TRBJ2-1 and V is TRBV7-2; TRBD2 might be the D (6 bases). CDR3 length: 15 residues. The germline V gene encodes CDR1 SGHTA and CDR2 FQGNSA. Deletions cut 1 base from V and 7 bases from J, with 14 bases between. The CDR3 reads CASSLGLGSGNEQFF. CDR3 nucleotide sequence: TGTGCCAGCAGCTTAGGACTAGGGTCGGGGAATGAGCAGTTCTTC. Full variable domain (rest looked up from reference TRBV7-2 and TRBJ2-1): GAGVSQSPSNKVTEKGKDVELRCDPISGHTALYWYRQSLGQGLEFLIYFQGNSAPDKSGLPSDRFSAERTGGSVSTLTIQRTQQEDSAVYLCASSLGLGSGNEQFFGPGTRLTVL.

The rearrangement links TRBV7-6 to TRBJ2-1; D is possibly TRBD2 (6 bases). The CDR3 contains 15 residues. The V gene's germline CDR1 is SGHVS and CDR2 FNYEAQ. V dropped 1 base and J dropped 7 bases, with 14 bases sitting between them. CDR3 nucleotide sequence: TGTGCCAGCAGCTTAGGGGAGGATGTAGTGAATGAGCAGTTCTTC. Residues: CASSLGEDVVNEQFF. The full variable domain, rest sourced from reference TRBV7-6 and TRBJ2-1, is GAGVSQSPRYKVTKRGQDVALRCDPISGHVSLYWYRQALGQGPEFLTYFNYEAQQDKSGLPNDRFSAERPEGSISTLTIQRTEQRDSAMYRCASSLGEDVVNEQFFGPGTRLTVL.

This chain's CDR3 is CASSLDGGDGYTF. For the CDR3, the DNA is TGCGCCAGCAGCTTGGACGGGGGTGATGGCTACACCTTC. The chain combines TRBV5-1 with TRBJ1-2; D possibly corresponds to TRBD1 (5 bases). CDR1 and CDR2 (germline): SGHRS, YFSETQ. V lost 0 bases and J 6 bases, leaving 9 bases between the germline ends. The CDR3 extends over 13 amino acids.

As for this clone: Relative to the germline gene, one junction end is altered; a read error may explain this. The genes are TRBV28 and TRBJ2-7; either TRBD1 or TRBD2 may fit D (5 bases each). CDR1 is MDHEN and CDR2 is SYDVKM in the germline V gene. CDR3 size: 15 residues. The CDR3 coding sequence is TGTGCCAGCAGTTTCCGGGGCTTGAGCTCCTACGAGCAGTGCTTC. This codes for CASSFRGLSSYEQCF.

The chain combines TRBV7-2 with TRBJ2-3, with D uncertain. V dropped 5 bases and J dropped 3 bases, with 9 bases sitting between them. The germline V gene encodes CDR1 SGHTA and CDR2 FQGNSA. This CDR3 is built from 13 residues. The DNA of the CDR3 is TGTGCCAGCAGCCCCCGGACGACAGATACGCAGTATTTT. This codes for CASSPRTTDTQYF. Full variable domain (outside the CDR3, taken from reference TRBV7-2 and TRBJ2-3): GAGVSQSPSNKVTEKGKDVELRCDPISGHTALYWYRQSLGQGLEFLIYFQGNSAPDKSGLPSDRFSAERTGGSVSTLTIQRTQQEDSAVYLCASSPRTTDTQYFGPGTRLTVL.

The chain employs TRBV5-4 and TRBJ1-2; TRBD1 might be the D (5 bases). This CDR3 region has 14 residues. Trimming cost V 2 bases and J 4 bases, with 12 bases left between them. CDR1 SGHNT and CDR2 YYREEE come from the germline V gene (reference sequence). The chain's CDR3 is CASSLSGASYGYTF. The DNA for the CDR3 is TGTGCCAGCAGCTTATCCGGGGCCTCCTATGGCTACACCTTC.

This chain links TRBV28 with TRBJ1-5; no clear D. The ends were cut back, 5 bases at V and 5 bases at J, with 16 bases in the middle. CDR3 length: 15 amino acids. From germline, CDR1 is MDHEN and CDR2 SYDVKM. The DNA for the CDR3 is TGTGCCAGCAGTGAGCTCCCGGTGAGGGATCAGCCCCAGCATTTT. Its translation: CASSELPVRDQPQHF.

This rearrangement joins TRBV7-2 to TRBJ2-5, with 7 bases that match TRBD2. CDR3 size: 14 residues. Germline V gene sequence: CDR1 SGHTA, CDR2 FQGNSA. Losses at the gene ends were 4 bases for V and 3 bases for J; bases not matched to a gene: 5. The CDR3 spells CASSYSGGEETQYF. The CDR3 DNA reads as TGTGCCAGCAGCTATAGTGGGGGGGAAGAGACCCAGTACTTC.

The J gene is TRBJ2-1, the V gene TRBV5-1; 7 positions agree with TRBD1. The ends lost 4 bases at V and 7 bases at J; junction bases unmatched: 11. Germline loops: CDR1 SGHRS, CDR2 YFSETQ. CDR3 length: 15 amino acids. The CDR3 reads CASSLKTGLVNEQFF. CDR3 nucleotide sequence: TGCGCCAGCAGCCTAAAGACAGGGTTGGTGAATGAGCAGTTCTTC.

This chain connects TRBV5-4 to TRBJ2-3; 8 positions agree with TRBD2. From germline, CDR1 is SGHNT and CDR2 YYREEE (reference sequence). The CDR3 consists of 15 residues. After removal of 0 bases from V and 6 bases from J, the junction contained 6 bases not matched to a gene. This CDR3 is CASSLAAGVADTQYF. The CDR3 coding sequence is TGTGCCAGCAGCTTGGCAGCGGGAGTGGCGGATACGCAGTATTTT.

This clone was counted a single time. V and J are TRBV18 and TRBJ2-2, with D unresolved. Germline assignment: CDR1 KGHSH and CDR2 LQKENI. Trimming removed 3 bases from V and 1 base from J, with 12 bases in between. CDR3 size: 16 residues. As DNA, the CDR3 is TGTGCCAGCTCACCCTACGACGCCCTGAACACCGGGGAGCTGTTTTTT. It is translated as CASSPYDALNTGELFF.

Turning to this clone: One junction end disagrees with the germline gene, perhaps due to a read error. The chain links TRBV29-1 to TRBJ1-2; D is unclear. The CDR3 sequence is 11 residues long. Per the germline V gene, CDR1 is SQVTM and CDR2 is ANQGSEA. The CDR3 is CSFFSSSGGSF. In DNA, the CDR3 is TGCAGCTTTTTTAGTAGTTCGGGTGGTTCCTTC.

The chain employs TRBV5-4 and TRBJ1-2, with D perhaps matching TRBD1 (6 bases). V was pared by 4 bases and J by 3 bases, with 16 bases between. The germline V gene encodes CDR1 SGHNT and CDR2 YYREEE (reference sequence). This CDR3 has 15 amino acids. For the CDR3, the DNA is TGTGCCAGCAGCGCTCCTGAGGGGGGCGACTATGGCTACACCTTC. This codes for CASSAPEGGDYGYTF.

The V and J genes are TRBV27 and TRBJ2-7, with D unresolved. Germline V gene lookup returns CDR1 MNHEY and CDR2 SMNVEV (reference sequence). The CDR3 spans 14 residues. V was clipped by 4 bases and J by 3 bases, with 13 bases between them. In DNA form, the CDR3 reads TGTGCCAGCAGTTCGCGGACCGAAGTCTACGAGCAGTACTTC. Translating it yields CASSSRTEVYEQYF.

The chain joins TRBV7-2 to TRBJ2-3, with no clear D. This CDR3 is built from 13 residues. Germline CDR1 SGHTA, CDR2 FQGNSA. Trimming shortened V by 1 base and J by 0 bases, and 2 bases separated the two germline ends. The CDR3 loop reads CASSLGSTDTQYF. The CDR3 nucleotides are TGTGCCAGCAGCTTAGGGAGCACAGATACGCAGTATTTT.

The chain is built from TRBV11-1 and TRBJ2-7; 13 positions agree with TRBD2. V trimming: 5 bases; J trimming: 5 bases; junction bases outside the gene matches: 3. The CDR3 runs to 14 residues. CDR1 and CDR2 from the germline V gene are SGHAT and FQDESV (reference sequence). For the CDR3, the DNA is TGTGCCAGCAGCCCTACTAGCGGGAGGGACGAGCAGTACTTC. Its protein product is CASSPTSGRDEQYF.

The chain uses TRBV7-2 and TRBJ2-5; tentative D call: TRBD2 (6 bases). V lost 2 bases, J lost 2 bases, and 9 bases lay in between. CDR3 length: 14 amino acids. Germline values: CDR1 SGHTA, CDR2 FQGNSA. The CDR3 sequence: CASSLRDFQETQYF. The DNA for the CDR3 is TGTGCCAGCAGCTTAAGGGACTTTCAAGAGACCCAGTACTTC.

This clone occurred a few times. This chain uses TRBV28 with TRBJ2-1; weak D call: TRBD2 (5 bases). Germline CDR1 is MDHEN and CDR2 is SYDVKM. Trimming cost V 5 bases and J 9 bases, with 17 bases left between them. The CDR3 length is 14 residues. The CDR3 is CASSPADYRSEQFF. The CDR3 DNA reads TGTGCCAGCAGTCCCGCCGACTACCGGAGTGAGCAGTTCTTC.

The rearrangement links TRBV5-1 to TRBJ1-1; 9 bases map to TRBD1. This CDR3 is built from 15 residues. The junction had 6 bases not matched to a gene; V was cut back by 3 bases and J by 3 bases. Germline V lookup: CDR1 SGHRS, CDR2 YFSETQ. The CDR3 DNA sequence: TGCGCCAGCAGCTCAGGGACAGGGAAGGACACTGAAGCTTTCTTT. It translates to CASSSGTGKDTEAFF.